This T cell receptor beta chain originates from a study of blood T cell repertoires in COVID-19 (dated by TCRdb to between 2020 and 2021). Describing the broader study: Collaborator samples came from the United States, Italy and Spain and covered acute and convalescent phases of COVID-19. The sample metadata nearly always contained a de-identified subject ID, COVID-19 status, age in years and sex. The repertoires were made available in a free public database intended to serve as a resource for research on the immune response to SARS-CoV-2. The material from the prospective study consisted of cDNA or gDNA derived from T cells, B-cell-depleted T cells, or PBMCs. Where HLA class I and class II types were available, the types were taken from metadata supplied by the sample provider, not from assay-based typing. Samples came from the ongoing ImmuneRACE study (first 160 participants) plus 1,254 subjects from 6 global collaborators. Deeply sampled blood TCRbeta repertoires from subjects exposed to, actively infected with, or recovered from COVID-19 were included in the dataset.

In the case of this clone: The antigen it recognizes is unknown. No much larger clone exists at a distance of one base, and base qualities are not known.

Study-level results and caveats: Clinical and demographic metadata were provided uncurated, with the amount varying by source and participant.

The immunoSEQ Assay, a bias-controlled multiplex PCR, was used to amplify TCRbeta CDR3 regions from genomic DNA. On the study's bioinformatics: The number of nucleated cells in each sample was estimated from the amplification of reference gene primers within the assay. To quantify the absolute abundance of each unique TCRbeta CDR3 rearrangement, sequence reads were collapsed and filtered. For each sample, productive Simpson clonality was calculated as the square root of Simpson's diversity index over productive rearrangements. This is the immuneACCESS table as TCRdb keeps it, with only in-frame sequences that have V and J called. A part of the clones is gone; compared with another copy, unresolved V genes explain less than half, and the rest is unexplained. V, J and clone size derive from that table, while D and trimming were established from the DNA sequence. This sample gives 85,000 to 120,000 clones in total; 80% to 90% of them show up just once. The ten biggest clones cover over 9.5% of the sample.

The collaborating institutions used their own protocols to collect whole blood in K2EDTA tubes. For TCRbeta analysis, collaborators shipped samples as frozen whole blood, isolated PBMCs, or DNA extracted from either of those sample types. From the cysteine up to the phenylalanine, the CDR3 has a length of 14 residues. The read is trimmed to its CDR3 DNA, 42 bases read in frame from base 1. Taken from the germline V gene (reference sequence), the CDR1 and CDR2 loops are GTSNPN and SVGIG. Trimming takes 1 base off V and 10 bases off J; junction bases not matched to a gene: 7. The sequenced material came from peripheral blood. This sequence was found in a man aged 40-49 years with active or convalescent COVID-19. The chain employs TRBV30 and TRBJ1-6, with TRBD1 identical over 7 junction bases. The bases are TGTGCCTGGAGTGACCCGGGACAGTACTCACCCCTCCACTTT. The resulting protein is CAWSDPGQYSPLHF.